This T cell receptor beta chain comes out of a study of T cell responses to AZD1222 COVID-19 vaccine (dated by TCRdb to the early 2020s). Study-level background: A total of 233 trial participants underwent TCR sequencing, of whom 207 had received two doses of AZD1222 and some 25 had received two doses of the MenACWY control vaccine. Trial participants were enrolled by age into 18-55, 56-69 and 70-plus year subgroups, with roughly 150, 30 and 60 TCR-sequenced participants respectively.

The CDR3 regions of human TCRbeta chains were subjected to immunosequencing. The study's processing was this. Repertoire TCRs were matched against a reference library of SARS-CoV-2-specific TCRs generated with the MIRA antigen-specificity platform. Breadth was defined as the fraction of unique TCRs that were SARS-CoV-2-associated, and depth was defined as the fraction of total T cells that were SARS-CoV-2-associated. Using the MIRA data, every spike-specific TCR was mapped to the spike region that the TCR reacted to and assigned to either a CD4 or a CD8 class. Log10-transformed breadth and depth values were compared by one-way ANOVA with Sidak's multiple comparisons tests. This immuneACCESS table, as held by TCRdb, lists in-frame sequences with V and J called but not all clones. Of the missing ones, under half trace to an unresolved V gene in checked studies; the others have no known cause. The V and J calls and clone size were taken over from that table, and D and trimming were inferred from the DNA. For this sample the table gives fewer than 90,000 clones, of which 70% to 90% were detected only once. Together, the top ten hold approximately 5.6% of the sample.

Remarks on this clone: Its target antigen remains unknown. No much larger clonotype is one base removed from it; base qualities were not supplied.

The sample's time point label, decoded: about 28 days (+/-7) after the second vaccine dose. AZD1222 recipients with second doses at about 4 weeks or about 12 weeks were pooled, because spike-specific TCR depth and breadth did not differ between schedules. Samples from vaccinated people were obtained from the UK trials COV001 and COV002, which included a single-blind randomized controlled phase 2/3 trial of AZD1222 (ChAdOx1 nCoV-19) in healthy adults. For TCRbeta chain sequencing, PBMC samples from trial participants were taken at day 0 and at day 28 after the second dose. Broad study findings and their caveats: Because no day 14 peak-response samples were available, repertoires were characterized only after the peak T cell response. Vaccine-associated CD4 TCRs spanned the whole spike protein, with dominant responses in regions 160-218 and 743-854. Most participants were white British and females outnumbered males, and the authors suggested that clonal diversity may have been underestimated. After two AZD1222 doses, both the breadth and the depth of spike-specific TCRs were significantly higher than at day 0 and than in MenACWY recipients. Conclusions about previously exposed vaccinees are limited, since just 5 to 7 AZD1222 recipients were seropositive for SARS-CoV-2 at baseline. Nearly half of unique spike-specific TCRs reportedly recognized epitopes outside regions mutated in the B.1.351 and B.1.1.7 variants. The 56-69-year group was small, and its depth increase did not reach significance, likely because of low power.

From the cysteine through the phenylalanine, the CDR3 covers 15 amino acids. The retained sequence is limited to the CDR3, 45 bases, with the frame set at the first base. Relative to germline, V is missing 5 bases and J is missing 9 bases, with 14 bases of the junction outside any gene match. From the germline V gene (reference sequence), CDR1 is MNHNY and CDR2 is SVGAGI. This receptor chain uses TRBV6-6 and TRBJ2-7, and 9 bases in between align with TRBD1. The receptor was isolated from an adult who received the AZD1222 COVID-19 vaccine. The sequences come from peripheral blood, collected 28 days after the second AZD1222 dose. DNA sequence: TGTGCCAGCAGTCCTCCGGGACAGGGATGGGAGGGGCAGTACTTC. This is translated as CASSPPGQGWEGQYF.